This T cell receptor beta chain was identified during a study of T cells in Graves' hyperthyroidism and ophthalmopathy. Whole-study context: Staff took peripheral blood when the initial diagnosis was made, before any treatment began.

Concerning this clonotype itself: Its antigen is unidentified.

RNA transcripts were the template for amplifying TCR beta CDR3 regions. First-round RT-PCR targeting the TCR CDR3 was performed with the HTBI primer set. MiXCR, run by TCRdb on the multiplex PCR reads, gives a single entry per CDR3 protein. The sample lists roughly 700,000 distinct CDR3 sequences, roughly 17% occurring once. Germline V gene lookup returns CDR1 MNHEY and CDR2 SVGAGI. Trimming cost V 0 bases and J 2 bases, with 11 bases left between them. The CDR3 is 15 residues long. The study's findings and limits: Most expanded thyroid clonotypes above 0.001 also appeared in blood.

Graves' hyperthyroidism without ophthalmopathy progression within 18 months was termed stable. The PBMCs studied were ones that came from 8.5 to 10 ml fresh peripheral blood. The origin of this receptor is a man aged 50 or older with Graves' hyperthyroidism. This chain joins TRBV6-5 and TRBJ2-7, with D possibly TRBD1 on 5 matching bases. Sequencing was performed on blood. The CDR3: CASSYSETATYEQYF. In DNA, the CDR3 is TGTGCCAGCAGTTACTCTGAGACAGCGACCTACGAGCAGTACTTC.